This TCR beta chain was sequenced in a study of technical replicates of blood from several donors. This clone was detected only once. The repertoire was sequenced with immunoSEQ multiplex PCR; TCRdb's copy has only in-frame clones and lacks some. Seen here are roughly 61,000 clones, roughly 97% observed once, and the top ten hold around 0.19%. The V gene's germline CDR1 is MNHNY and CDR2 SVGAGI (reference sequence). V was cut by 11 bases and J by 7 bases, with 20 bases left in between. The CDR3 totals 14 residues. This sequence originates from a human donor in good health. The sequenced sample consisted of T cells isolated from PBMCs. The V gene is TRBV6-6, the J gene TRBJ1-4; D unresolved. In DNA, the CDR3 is TGTGCCGCGACCTCTAGCAGCCGAGGTGAAAAACTGTTTTTT. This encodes CAATSSSRGEKLFF.